These T cell receptor beta chains were read from a single sample in a study of technical replicates of blood from several donors. Some clones are missing from TCRdb's copy, which holds only in-frame ones; the method was immunoSEQ multiplex PCR. The profile shows tens of thousands of clones, about 96% of them singletons. Material for sequencing was T cells isolated from PBMCs. These receptors were taken from a human donor in good health. Each CDR3 is given with its conserved first and last residue. The D gene is left open where the match is weak. The size of a clone is reported for some rows only, either as once, few or many, or as a class for expanded clones.

>-|once|TRBV7-9|TRBJ1-1
TGTGCCAGCAGTGAGGGGGAGAGCACTGAAGCTTTCTTT
CASSEGESTEAFF
>-|-|TRBV29-1|TRBJ1-1
TGCAGCGTTGAAACCGGGTGGATGAACACTGAAGCTTTCTTT
CSVETGWMNTEAFF
>TRBD1|-|TRBV2|TRBJ2-2
TGTGCCAGCAGCGCAGGGGGCGCGAACACCGGGGAGCTGTTTTTT
CASSAGGANTGELFF
>TRBD2|-|TRBV18|TRBJ2-7
TGTGCCAGCTCACCAACTAGCGGGGACTACGAGCAGTACTTC
CASSPTSGDYEQYF
>TRBD1|-|TRBV6-1|TRBJ2-5
TGTGCCAGTCGGACGGACAGGGAGTTGAGGGAGACCCAGTACTTC
CASRTDRELRETQYF
>-|-|TRBV7-3|TRBJ2-1
TGTGCCAGCAGCTTAAGGGGGGAAGCCTACAATGAGCAGTTCTTC
CASSLRGEAYNEQFF
>-|-|TRBV21-1|TRBJ1-2
TGTGCCAGCAGCATCCTCCTGGGACAGGGCCCTTTGGGAAATGGCTACACCTTC
CASSILLGQGPLGNGYTF
>TRBD1|-|TRBV11-2|TRBJ1-1
TGTGCCAGCAGCTCACAGGGGGCAAGATACACTGAAGCTTTCTTT
CASSSQGARYTEAFF
>TRBD1|-|TRBV11-3|TRBJ1-1
TGTGCCAGCAGCTCGCATGCCGGGACAGCTAACACTGAAGCTTTCTTT
CASSSHAGTANTEAFF
>-|-|TRBV5-1|TRBJ2-3
TGCGCCAGCTCCCATTTCAGATCCCATTTGTATCGGGAAAATACAGATACGCAGTATTTT
CASSHFRSHLYRENTDTQYF
>TRBD1|-|TRBV6-5|TRBJ1-1
TGTGCCAGCAGTTCCTGGACAGGGGGGACTGAAGCTTTCTTT
CASSSWTGGTEAFF
>-|-|TRBV29-1|TRBJ2-3
TGCAGCTCAATCAGTAATTCAGATACGCAGTATTTT
CSSISNSDTQYF
>TRBD1|-|TRBV28|TRBJ1-1
TGTGCCAGCAGTTTAAAGGTCTTACAGGGGCCCCCAGATGAAGCTTTCTTT
CASSLKVLQGPPDEAFF
>TRBD2|few|TRBV9|TRBJ2-3
TGTGCCAGCAGCCTGAGCGGGACTAGCGGGAGTACAGATACGCAGTATTTT
CASSLSGTSGSTDTQYF
>TRBD1|-|TRBV29-1|TRBJ2-7
TGCAGCGTTGAAGGAGATGACAGGGGGGATCCCTACGAGCAGTACTTC
CSVEGDDRGDPYEQYF
>TRBD2|-|TRBV29-1|TRBJ2-2
TGCAGCGCCTTACTAGCGGGAAACACCGGGGAGCTGTTTTTT
CSALLAGNTGELFF
>TRBD2|once|TRBV29-1|TRBJ2-1
TGCAGCGCCGGGACTAGCGGGAGTAGGTCCTACAATGAGCAGTTCTTC
CSAGTSGSRSYNEQFF
>-|-|TRBV7-3|TRBJ2-7
TGTGCCAGTTCCTTAAGCGGGCCGAACTCCTACGAGCAGTACTTC
CASSLSGPNSYEQYF
>-|-|TRBV18|TRBJ2-2
TGTGCCAGCTCACCACCAGACATATTTGGAGGCACCGGGGAGCTGTTTTTT
CASSPPDIFGGTGELFF
>TRBD2|-|TRBV2|TRBJ2-1
TGTGCCAGGGGACTAGGAGACAATGAGCAGTTCTTC
CARGLGDNEQFF
>-|-|TRBV11-2|TRBJ1-5
TGTGCCAGCAGCTTAGGCCAGGGGAATCAGCCCCAGCATTTT
CASSLGQGNQPQHF
>-|-|TRBV14|TRBJ1-1
TGTGCCAGCAGCCAGGGCCCCAACACTGAAGCTTTCTTT
CASSQGPNTEAFF
>-|-|TRBV12-5|TRBJ2-5
TGTGCTAGTGGTTTGGGGCCACGGGAGTTAGAGACCCAGTACTTC
CASGLGPRELETQYF
>-|-|TRBV5-1|TRBJ2-6
TGCGCCAGCAGCGAGGGCTTATGGGGCTCTGGGGCCAACGTCCTGACTTTC
CASSEGLWGSGANVLTF
>-|once|TRBV7-9|TRBJ2-1
TGTGCCAGCAGAGCGGGTAGCCCATGGCAGTTCTTC
CASRAGSPWQFF
>-|-|TRBV27|TRBJ1-3
TGTGCCAGCAGTTCCTGGAGCTCTGGAAACACCATATATTTT
CASSSWSSGNTIYF
>-|-|TRBV19|TRBJ1-1
TGTGCCAGTAGTATTGGGCCCGGAGGTGAAGCTTTCTTT
CASSIGPGGEAFF
>-|-|TRBV7-2|TRBJ2-7
TGTGCCAGCAGCCGCCCCAGCTCCTACGAGCAGTACTTC
CASSRPSSYEQYF
>-|-|TRBV28|TRBJ1-2
TGTGCCAGCAGTTCACTGATATATAACTATGGCTACACCTTC
CASSSLIYNYGYTF
>-|-|TRBV18|TRBJ2-4
TGTGCCAGCTCACCACGGGACTGGTCCCTAGCCAAAAACATTCAGTACTTC
CASSPRDWSLAKNIQYF
>TRBD2|-|TRBV4-3|TRBJ2-2
TGCGCCAGCAGCTCGAGAGGAGCGGGAGTGTCCGGGGAGCTGTTTTTT
CASSSRGAGVSGELFF
>-|few|TRBV7-2|TRBJ2-5
TGTGCCAGCAGTCGCAACAGAGCAGAGACCCAGTACTTC
CASSRNRAETQYF
>TRBD1|-|TRBV6-1|TRBJ2-7
TGTGCCAGCATAGTGGACGGGACAGGTACCTACGAGCAGTACTTC
CASIVDGTGTYEQYF
>TRBD2|-|TRBV19|TRBJ2-1
TGTGCCAGTAGGGGACTAGCCTACAATGAGCAGTTCTTC
CASRGLAYNEQFF
>-|-|TRBV23-1|TRBJ1-5
TGCGCCAGCACTCAGGGACTTAATCAGCCCCAGCATTTT
CASTQGLNQPQHF
>-|-|TRBV5-1|TRBJ2-3
TGCGCCAGCAAACTAGCCACCTTGGGTACGCAGTATTTT
CASKLATLGTQYF
>-|-|TRBV30|TRBJ1-2
TGTGCCTGGAGCCCCCAGTTCTTTGGTGATCCGGGCTACACCTTC
CAWSPQFFGDPGYTF
>TRBD2|-|TRBV5-4|TRBJ2-3
TGTGCCAGCAGCTCGGGGACTACCGTTCCGCCAGATACGCAGTATTTT
CASSSGTTVPPDTQYF
>-|-|TRBV5-4|TRBJ2-7
TGTGCCAGCAGCCAGCGACTGAATTCCTACGAGCAGTACTTC
CASSQRLNSYEQYF
>TRBD2|-|TRBV19|TRBJ2-7
TGTGCCAGTAGCCTAGCGGACTCCTACGAGCAGTACTTC
CASSLADSYEQYF
>-|-|TRBV29-1|TRBJ2-1
TGCAGCGTTGCTCTAGCGACCTACAATGAGCAGTTCTTC
CSVALATYNEQFF
>-|-|TRBV5-1|TRBJ2-5
TGCGCCAGCAGCACGGGATTACAAGAGACCCAGTACTTC
CASSTGLQETQYF
>-|-|TRBV11-3|TRBJ2-3
TGTGCCAGCAGCTTTTCCTGGCCCACAGATACGCAGTATTTT
CASSFSWPTDTQYF
>-|-|TRBV5-1|TRBJ2-5
TGCGCCAGCAGCTTGGACAGTAATCTAGAGACCCAGTACTTC
CASSLDSNLETQYF
>-|-|TRBV7-2|TRBJ1-3
TGTGCCAGCAGCTTAGGGCAGGGCAACACCATATATTTT
CASSLGQGNTIYF
>TRBD2|-|TRBV7-3|TRBJ2-7
TGTGCCAGCAGCTTGCAGCGGGGCAGCTACGAGCAGTACTTC
CASSLQRGSYEQYF
>-|few|TRBV7-9|TRBJ1-4
TGTGCCAGCAGCTTACTCGGGGATCGGGATGAAAAACTGTTTTTT
CASSLLGDRDEKLFF
>TRBD1|once|TRBV19|TRBJ1-1
TGTGCCAGTAGCCGGGACAGGGCTCACACTGAAGCTTTCTTT
CASSRDRAHTEAFF
>TRBD2|-|TRBV28|TRBJ2-7
TGTGCCAGCAGTTCTGGACTAGCGGGAGGGTACGAGCAGTACTTC
CASSSGLAGGYEQYF
>TRBD1|once|TRBV4-1|TRBJ2-2
TGCGCCAGCAGCCAAGCACCCAGGGGGCACACCGGGGAGCTGTTTTTT
CASSQAPRGHTGELFF
>-|-|TRBV30|TRBJ1-2
TGTGCCTGGAACCGTGGGGCTATGCATGGCTACACCTTC
CAWNRGAMHGYTF
>-|-|TRBV7-9|TRBJ1-3
TGTGCCAGCAGCTTAAACAGTTTCTCTGGAAACACCATATATTTT
CASSLNSFSGNTIYF
>-|-|TRBV4-1|TRBJ1-3
TGCGCCAGCAGCCAAGGTGAGGGAGCTGGAAACACCATATATTTT
CASSQGEGAGNTIYF